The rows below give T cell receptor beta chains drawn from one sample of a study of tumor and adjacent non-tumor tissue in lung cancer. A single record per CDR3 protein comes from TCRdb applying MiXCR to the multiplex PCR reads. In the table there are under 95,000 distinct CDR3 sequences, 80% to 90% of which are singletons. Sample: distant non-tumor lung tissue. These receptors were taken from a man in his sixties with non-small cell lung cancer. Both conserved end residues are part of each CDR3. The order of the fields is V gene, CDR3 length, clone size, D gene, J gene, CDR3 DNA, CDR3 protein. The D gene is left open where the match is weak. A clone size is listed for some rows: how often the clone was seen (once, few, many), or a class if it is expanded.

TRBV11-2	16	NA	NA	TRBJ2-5	TGTGCAAGCAGCACCACAATGGGGGGGCCAAAGGAGGCCCAGTACTTC	CASSTTMGGPKEAQYF
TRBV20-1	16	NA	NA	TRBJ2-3	TGCACTGCTAGCGCCTTTAGCGGAGCTTACATAGATACGCAGTATTTT	CTASAFSGAYIDTQYF
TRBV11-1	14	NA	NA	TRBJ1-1	TGTGCCAGCAGCTTACAGAACTCGAAGATTGAAGCTTTCTTT	CASSLQNSKIEAFF
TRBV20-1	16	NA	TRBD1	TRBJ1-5	TGCAGAGCTAGAGATGAGGGACAGGTTGGCAATCAGCCCCAGCATTTT	CRARDEGQVGNQPQHF
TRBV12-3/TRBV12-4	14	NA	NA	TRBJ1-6	TGTGCCAGCGCTCCTCGGGCGTATAATTCATCCCTACACTTT	CASAPRAYNSSLHF
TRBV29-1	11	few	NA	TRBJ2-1	TGTAGCGTTGCAGCCGGGGAGACCCAGTTCTTC	CSVAAGETQFF
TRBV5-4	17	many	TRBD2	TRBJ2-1	TGTGCCAGCAGCCTCCCGGTAGCGGGGGGGCCGGGCAATGAGCAGTTCTTC	CASSLPVAGGPGNEQFF
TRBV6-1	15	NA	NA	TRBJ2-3	TGTGCCAGCAAGCTGGGTGACGGGAGGACAGATACGCAATATTTT	CASKLGDGRTDTQYF
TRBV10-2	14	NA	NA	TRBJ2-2	TGCGCCAGCAAGCCAGGGTCGGACAGCAGGGAGCTGTTTTTT	CASKPGSDSRELFF
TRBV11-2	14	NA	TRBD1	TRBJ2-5	TGTACCAGCAGTCCTGGACAGGTCCAAGAGATCCAGTACTTC	CTSSPGQVQEIQYF
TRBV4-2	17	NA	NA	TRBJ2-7	TGTGCCAGCAACCGAGACGGCAGGGGCGGGAGCTCCTACGAGCAATACTTC	CASNRDGRGGSSYEQYF
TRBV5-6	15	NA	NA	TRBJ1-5	TGTGCCAGCAGCAACTACCAGGGACCCATGCAGCCCCAGCATTTT	CASSNYQGPMQPQHF
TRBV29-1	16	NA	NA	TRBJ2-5	TGCAGCGTTGAAGGTCTTGAATGGGCGGGACAAGAAACCCAGTACTTC	CSVEGLEWAGQETQYF
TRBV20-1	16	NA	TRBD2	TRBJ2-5	TGTAGTGCTAGAGATCGACTAGCCGTTGTTCAAGAGACCCAGTACTTC	CSARDRLAVVQETQYF
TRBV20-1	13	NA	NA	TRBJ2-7	TGCAGCATTACCGGGACACCAACCTACGAGCAGTACTTC	CSITGTPTYEQYF
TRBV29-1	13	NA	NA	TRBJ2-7	TGCAGCGTTGGAGGCGGGCGCTCCTATAAACAGTACTTC	CSVGGGRSYKQYF
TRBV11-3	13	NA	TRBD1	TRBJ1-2	TGTACCAACAGCGTGGGACAGGGGTATGGCTACACCTTC	CTNSVGQGYGYTF
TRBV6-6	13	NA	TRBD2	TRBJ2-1	TGTGCCAGCAGTTCCGGACTAGCGGGAAAGCATTTCTTC	CASSSGLAGKHFF
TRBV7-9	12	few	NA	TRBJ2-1	TGTGCCAGCAGCTATAAACCCAATGAGCAGTTCTTC	CASSYKPNEQFF
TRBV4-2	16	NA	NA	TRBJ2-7	TGTGCCAGCAGCCAGGATGGAGGCTTCCCCCCCCACGAGCAGTACTTC	CASSQDGGFPPHEQYF
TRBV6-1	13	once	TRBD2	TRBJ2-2	TGTGCCATCTCTAGCGGGAACGCCGGGGAGATGTTTTTT	CAISSGNAGEMFF
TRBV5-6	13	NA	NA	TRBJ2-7	TGTGCCAGCAGCATACATGGTATCTACGAGCCGTACTTC	CASSIHGIYEPYF
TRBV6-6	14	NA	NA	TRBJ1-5	TGTGCCGGCACGATAGACACCTCTAATCAGCCTCAGCATTTT	CAGTIDTSNQPQHF
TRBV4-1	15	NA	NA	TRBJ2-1	TGCGACAGCAGCCTGGTGGGCGTGAGGGCACATGAGCAGTTCTTC	CDSSLVGVRAHEQFF
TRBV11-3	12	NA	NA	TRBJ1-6	TGTGCCAGCAGGAACGGTTATCCACCCCTCCACTTC	CASRNGYPPLHF
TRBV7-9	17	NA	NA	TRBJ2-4	TGTGCCAGCAGCTTCGGGGCTGGCTGGGATCGGAAAAGCATTCAGTACTTC	CASSFGAGWDRKSIQYF
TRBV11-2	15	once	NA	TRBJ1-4	TGTGCCAGCAGCCAGTTTGATGGGATGAGTGAAAAACTGTTTTTT	CASSQFDGMSEKLFF
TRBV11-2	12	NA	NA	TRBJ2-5	TGTGCCAGCATCGTATGGGGAGAGACCCAGTACTTC	CASIVWGETQYF